This T cell receptor beta chain comes out of a study of blood T cell repertoires in COVID-19. CDR3 length: 15 residues. The germline gives CDR1 SNHLY, CDR2 FYNNEI. V was shortened by 0 bases and J by 7 bases, with 15 bases between the two germline ends. This table comes from immunoSEQ multiplex PCR, and its TCRdb copy is limited to in-frame clones, with some not included. The sample records about 50,000 clones, over 75% being singletons. The sample was peripheral blood. The receptor was isolated from a man aged 45-60 years with active COVID-19. The V and J genes are TRBV2 and TRBJ1-2, with D maybe TRBD1 (6 bases). The CDR3 coding sequence is TGTGCCAGCAGTGAAGCAACCGGGGGGCGCTCTGGCTACACCTTC. Translation: CASSEATGGRSGYTF.